This T cell receptor beta chain is from a study of blood T cell repertoires in COVID-19. Study background: COVID-19 samples, acute and convalescent, were from the United States, Italy and Spain. Sources were T cells, B-cell-depleted T cells, or PBMCs; the material itself was cDNA or gDNA.

V lost 1 base and J lost 7, with 5 bases in between. Germline V gene data show CDR1 as MNHNS and CDR2 as SASEGT. The CDR3 runs to 13 residues. Under the authors' procedure: Using reference gene primer amplification, nucleated cell counts were estimated. Profiled with immunoSEQ multiplex PCR; TCRdb holds only in-frame clones, not every one. The D gene and trimming were derived from the DNA, and the V and J assignments and clone size from that table. Among 150,000 to 200,000 clones, roughly 85% were seen once, and the ten largest hold about 28%. The sequence derives from a woman aged 70-85 years with acute or convalescent COVID-19. The source material was peripheral blood. This chain links TRBV6-1 with TRBJ1-6; the D is unclear. CDR3 nucleotides: TGTGCCAGCAGTGAAGGGCGGAATTCACCCCTCCACTTT. It specifies CASSEGRNSPLHF.